This entry lists 17 T cell receptor beta chains sequenced from one sample in a study of identical twins. TCRdb recomputed calls from the 5' RACE reads with MiXCR, one row per CDR3 protein. The sample contains hundreds of thousands of distinct CDR3 sequences, around 7% of which appear only once. The same data also contributed to another study, on yellow fever vaccine responses in identical twins.

The source material was memory (CD45RO+) T cells sorted from blood. Receptor source: a woman younger than 30 in good health.

This clonotype was counted many times. The V call is TRBV12-3 or TRBV12-4, the J call TRBJ2-3, with 8 bases matching TRBD1. The length of the CDR3 is 15 residues. V lost 2 bases and J lost 5; bases outside the gene matches: 6. CDR3 nucleotides: TGTGCCAGCAGTTTACGTTCAGGGGGCGAAGATACGCAGTATTTT. This gives the protein CASSLRSGGEDTQYF.

This clonotype has ten or more counts. The chain combines TRBV5-1 with TRBJ2-2, with D tentatively TRBD1 or TRBD2 (5 bases each). V gave up 3 bases and J gave up 4 bases, with 10 bases separating them. Germline assignment: CDR1 SGHRS and CDR2 YFSETQ. The CDR3 is 14 amino acids. The CDR3 nucleotides are TGCGCCAGCAGCTGGCTTGGGGGCACCGGGGAGCTGTTTTTT. The encoded protein is CASSWLGGTGELFF.

This clonotype was counted many times. Written as DNA, the CDR3 is TGTGCCAGCAGCTCGGGACTCTATGGCTACACCTTC. Translation gives CASSSGLYGYTF. The chain links TRBV7-9 to TRBJ1-2, with D possibly matching TRBD1 (5 bases). The CDR3 sequence is 12 residues long. The V end was cut by 4 bases, the J end by 4 bases, with 7 bases between. Germline V gene lookup returns CDR1 SEHNR and CDR2 FQNEAQ (reference sequence).

This clonotype was seen a handful of times. The J gene is TRBJ2-1, the V gene TRBV15; the match to TRBD2 covers 7 bases. Germline V lookup: CDR1 LNHNV, CDR2 YYDKDF (reference sequence). V was pared by 8 bases and J by 6 bases, with 13 bases of the junction left unmatched. The CDR3 has 15 residues. The CDR3 DNA reads TGTGCCACCGGTCCAAAGCGGGGCGCCACCAATGAGCAGTTCTTC. Translated, it gives CATGPKRGATNEQFF.

This clonotype came up many times. The chain carries TRBV2 and TRBJ2-5, with 8 positions matching TRBD2. V dropped 4 bases and J dropped 4; count of bases not matched to a gene: 5. The V gene's germline CDR1 is SNHLY and CDR2 FYNNEI. CDR3 size: 14 residues. This CDR3 is CASSAGGVRETQYF. CDR3 coding DNA: TGTGCCAGCAGTGCCGGGGGGGTCCGAGAGACCCAGTACTTC.

The sample holds many counts of this clonotype. The chain has TRBV6-1 and TRBJ2-2; TRBD1 matches at 8 bases. This CDR3 region has 14 residues. Germline CDR1 reads MNHNS; CDR2 reads SASEGT. Trimming took 10 bases from V and 5 from J; bases not matched to a gene: 9. The CDR3 bases are TGTGCCACACAGGGGGTGACCGAAACCGGGGAGCTGTTTTTT. This codes for CATQGVTETGELFF.

This clonotype was seen repeatedly, ten times or more. The CDR3 DNA sequence: TGTGCCATCAGCCAGGGGGGACTAGCGGGGGCGGTCTCCGCCCAGTACTTC. Its translation is CAISQGGLAGAVSAQYF. The chain has TRBV10-3 and TRBJ2-5, with 14 nucleotides matching TRBD2. CDR3 size: 17 residues. V lost 6 bases and J lost 9; bases outside the gene matches: 15. The V gene's germline CDR1 is ENHRY and CDR2 SYGVKD.

V is TRBV18 and J is TRBJ2-1; D gene unclear. Germline lookup yields CDR1 KGHSH and CDR2 LQKENI. Trimming took 5 bases from V and 0 from J, leaving 14 bases between them. The CDR3 sequence is 16 residues long. In nucleotides, the CDR3 is TGTGCCAGCTCATATGTCACAGTGAGCTCCTACAATGAGCAGTTCTTC. Protein sequence: CASSYVTVSSYNEQFF.

This clonotype was detected many times. V usage is TRBV28 and J usage is TRBJ2-2; D is unresolved. Germline CDR1 is MDHEN and CDR2 is SYDVKM. The ends were cut back, 1 base at V and 9 bases at J, with 6 bases in the middle. This CDR3 is 12 amino acids long. CDR3 DNA sequence: TGTGCCAGCAGTTTATATGAGAGGGAGCTGTTTTTT. Translated: CASSLYERELFF.

This clonotype was seen ten or more times. V gene TRBV25-1 combines with J gene TRBJ2-2; D gene ambiguous. With 2 bases removed from V and 3 bases from J, the gap between germline ends came to 7 bases. Germline CDR1 reads MGHDK; CDR2 reads SYGVNS. This CDR3 has 14 amino acids. CDR3: CASSEGRYTGELFF. The CDR3 nucleotides are TGTGCCAGCAGTGAAGGCAGGTACACCGGGGAGCTGTTTTTT. Filled out from reference TRBV25-1 and TRBJ2-2, the complete variable domain reads EADIYQTPRYLVIGTGKKITLECSQTMGHDKMYWYQQDPGMELHLIHYSYGVNSTEKGDLSSESTVSRIRTEHFPLTLESARPSHTSQYLCASSEGRYTGELFFGEGSRLTVL.

This clonotype has more than one count but fewer than ten. Here the CDR3 reads CSARGKNRAGYGYTF. DNA for the CDR3: TGCAGTGCTAGGGGGAAAAACAGGGCGGGGTATGGCTACACCTTC. The chain combines TRBV20-1 with TRBJ1-2; tentative D call: TRBD1 (6 bases). Per germline, CDR1 DFQATT and CDR2 SNEGSKA (reference sequence). The V gene lost 3 bases and the J gene lost 5 bases, with 19 bases spanning the gap. The CDR3 is 15 amino acids.

This clonotype was detected only a few times. The V call is TRBV20-1, the J call TRBJ2-1; 7 nucleotides match TRBD2. Germline CDR1 DFQATT, CDR2 SNEGSKA (reference sequence). The CDR3 consists of 15 residues. Germline trimming cut 3 bases from V and 2 bases from J; bases unmatched to any gene: 7. CDR3 DNA: TGCAGTGCTAGTCTGGCGGGAGCGCCCTACAATGAGCAGTTCTTC. Its protein product is CSASLAGAPYNEQFF.

The chain employs TRBV12-3 or TRBV12-4 and TRBJ1-3; 7 bases are shared with TRBD1. The V gene end was trimmed by 6 bases and the J gene end by 3 bases; junction bases not matched to a gene: 2. This CDR3 is 13 amino acids long. CDR3 region: CASRTGLGNTIYF. The CDR3 DNA reads as TGTGCCAGCAGGACAGGGCTTGGAAACACCATATATTTT.

This clonotype was found many times. This chain links TRBV5-1 with TRBJ2-3, with 8 bases aligning to TRBD2. CDR1 is SGHRS, CDR2 YFSETQ, per germline. V lost 4 bases to trimming and J lost 9 bases; unmatched junction nucleotides: 10. The CDR3 contains 14 residues. The CDR3 DNA follows: TGCGCCAGCAGCGGAGCGGGAGTTTCCGAAACGCAGTATTTT. It yields the protein CASSGAGVSETQYF.

This clonotype was detected a few times. The chain links TRBV28 to TRBJ1-4; 8 bases fit TRBD1. The CDR3 has 13 residues. V shed 6 bases, J shed 8 bases, and the junction held 5 bases outside the gene matches. Per the germline V gene, CDR1 is MDHEN and CDR2 is SYDVKM. The DNA for the CDR3 is TGTGCCAGCAGACAGGGGGGAGAGGAAAAACTGTTTTTT. As protein: CASRQGGEEKLFF.

This clonotype came up many times. The chain couples TRBV20-1 to TRBJ2-1, with 7 bases fitting TRBD2. This CDR3 spans 14 amino acids. Trimming cost V 4 bases and J 6 bases; bases outside gene matches: 9. Germline assignment: CDR1 DFQATT and CDR2 SNEGSKA (reference sequence). In DNA, the CDR3 is TGCAGTGCTATGCTAGCGGTGGGGTCCAATGAGCAGTTCTTC. It is translated as CSAMLAVGSNEQFF.

This chain uses TRBV12-3 or TRBV12-4 with TRBJ2-5; D is tentatively TRBD1 or TRBD2 (5 bases each). V dropped 7 bases and J dropped 5 bases, with 17 bases sitting between them. The CDR3 runs 14 residues. The CDR3 loop reads CASMGLGPWETQYF. The CDR3 DNA follows: TGTGCCAGCATGGGCCTGGGACCCTGGGAGACCCAGTACTTC.